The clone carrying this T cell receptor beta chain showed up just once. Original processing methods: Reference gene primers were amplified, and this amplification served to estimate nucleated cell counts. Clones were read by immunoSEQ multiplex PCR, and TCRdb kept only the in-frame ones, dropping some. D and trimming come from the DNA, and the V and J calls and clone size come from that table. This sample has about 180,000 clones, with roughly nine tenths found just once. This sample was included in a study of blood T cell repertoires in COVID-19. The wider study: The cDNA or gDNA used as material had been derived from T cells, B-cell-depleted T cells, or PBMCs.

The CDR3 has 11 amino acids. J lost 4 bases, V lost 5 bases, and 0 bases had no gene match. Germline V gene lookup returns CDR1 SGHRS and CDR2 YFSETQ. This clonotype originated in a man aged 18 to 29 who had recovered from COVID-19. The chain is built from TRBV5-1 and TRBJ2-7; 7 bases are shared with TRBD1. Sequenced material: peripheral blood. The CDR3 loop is CASRTGYEQYF. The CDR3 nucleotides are TGCGCCAGCAGGACAGGGTACGAGCAGTACTTC. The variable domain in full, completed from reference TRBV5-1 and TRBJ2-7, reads KAGVTQTPRYLIKTRGQQVTLSCSPISGHRSVSWYQQTPGQGLQFLFEYFSETQRNKGNFPGRFSGRQFSNSRSEMNVSTLELGDSALYLCASRTGYEQYFGPGTRLTVT.